This T cell receptor beta chain was retrieved from a study of OX40 agonist ivuxolimab in advanced cancers. Study-wide background: In three patients, partial responses were observed, one with hepatocellular carcinoma and two with cutaneous melanoma.

The germline V gene encodes CDR1 SNHLY and CDR2 FYNNEI. V dropped 7 bases and J dropped 1 base, with 7 bases sitting between them. CDR3 length: 13 amino acids. Repertoires were generated with immunoSEQ multiplex PCR, while TCRdb's copy carries only in-frame clones and drops some. The data show tens of thousands of clones, around 92% seen once. This TCR was recovered from an adult with an advanced solid tumor such as melanoma, head and neck, liver or kidney cancer. The sample here was CD4+ or CD8+ T cells sorted from blood, taken in a trial of the OX40 agonist ivuxolimab. This chain uses TRBV2 with TRBJ1-4; no definite D call. The CDR3, as DNA: TGTGCCAGCATGCACAGAACTAATGAAAAACTGTTTTTT. Translating gives CASMHRTNEKLFF. The entire variable domain, with the rest obtained from reference TRBV2 and TRBJ1-4, is as follows: EPEVTQTPSHQVTQMGQEVILRCVPISNHLYFYWYRQILGQKVEFLVSFYNNEISEKSEIFDDQFSVERPDGSNFTLKIRSTKLEDSAMYFCASMHRTNEKLFFGSGTQLSVL.